Listed below are T cell receptor beta chains from one sample, sequenced in a study of cytomegalovirus exposure and HLA in healthy donors. The table came from immunoSEQ multiplex PCR; TCRdb's copy has only in-frame clones and leaves some out. The sample holds approximately 260,000 clones, 86% seen once. The sample was PBMCs. The receptors here all came from a woman in her 30s in good health and CMV-seropositive. Each CDR3 is given with its conserved first and last residue. Each record gives: CDR3 protein, CDR3 DNA, V gene, J gene, D gene, clone size. A D gene is named only where the DNA matches it firmly. Not all rows give a size; the values are once, few, many and, for expanded clones, a class.

CASSPQGAGETQYF	TGTGCCAGCAGTCCACAGGGGGCAGGAGAGACCCAGTACTTC	TRBV6-5	TRBJ2-5	TRBD1	-
CASSSLAGTWEQYF	TGTGCCAGCAGCTCACTAGCGGGAACGTGGGAGCAGTACTTC	TRBV7-6	TRBJ2-7	TRBD2	-
CASSQEHPAGDLSYNEQFF	TGCGCCAGCAGCCAAGAGCACCCAGCGGGAGACCTCTCCTACAATGAGCAGTTCTTC	TRBV4-1	TRBJ2-1	TRBD2	-
CASSTKSGNQPQHF	TGTGCCAGTAGCACTAAGTCGGGTAATCAGCCCCAGCATTTT	TRBV19	TRBJ1-5	-	few
CASRLRQGAESGELFF	TGTGCCAGCCGCCTCAGACAGGGGGCAGAATCCGGGGAGCTGTTTTTT	TRBV5-6	TRBJ2-2	TRBD1	-
CASSTHALQETQYF	TGCGCCAGCAGCACTCACGCCCTACAAGAGACCCAGTACTTC	TRBV5-1	TRBJ2-5	-	once
CASSEAMVQSVEQYF	TGTGCCAGCAGTGAAGCTATGGTCCAGTCAGTCGAGCAGTACTTC	TRBV6-1	TRBJ2-7	-	-
CAIRDTGTGYTEAFF	TGTGCCATCAGGGATACCGGGACAGGGTACACTGAAGCTTTCTTT	TRBV10-3	TRBJ1-1	TRBD1	-
CASSYAFKQFF	TGTGCCAGCAGTTACGCGTTTAAGCAGTTCTTC	TRBV6-5	TRBJ2-1	-	-
CASRVTGNTEAFF	TGTGCCAGCAGGGTGACAGGGAACACTGAAGCTTTCTTT	TRBV7-6	TRBJ1-1	-	-
CASSQWGQVGNTIYF	TGTGCCAGCAGCCAATGGGGACAGGTTGGAAACACCATATATTTT	TRBV11-2	TRBJ1-3	TRBD1	-
CATMNSDRMTPNTGELFF	TGTGCCACCATGAATTCGGACAGGATGACCCCGAACACCGGGGAGCTGTTTTTT	TRBV27	TRBJ2-2	TRBD1	-
CASSAAGLNTEAFF	TGTGCCAGCAGTGCCGCCGGTCTGAACACTGAAGCTTTCTTT	TRBV6-4	TRBJ1-1	-	once
CASSSGQGTDTQYF	TGTGCCAGCAGCTCTGGACAGGGGACAGATACGCAGTATTTT	TRBV5-4	TRBJ2-3	TRBD1	once
CASSFVAGKGYTDTQYF	TGTGCCAGCAGCTTCGTTGCGGGGAAGGGCTACACAGATACGCAGTATTTT	TRBV5-8	TRBJ2-3	-	-
CATSAGWAVEQETQYF	TGTGCCACCAGCGCGGGGTGGGCAGTTGAACAAGAGACCCAGTACTTC	TRBV15	TRBJ2-5	-	-
CASSLTNSNQPQHF	TGTGCCAGCAGTTTGACAAATAGCAATCAGCCCCAGCATTTT	TRBV27	TRBJ1-5	-	-
CASSQLEISGYGDTQYF	TGCGCCAGCAGCCAATTAGAAATAAGCGGATATGGAGATACGCAGTATTTT	TRBV4-1	TRBJ2-3	-	-
CASSLDGDQETQYF	TGCGCCAGCAGCTTGGACGGGGATCAAGAGACCCAGTACTTC	TRBV5-1	TRBJ2-5	-	-
CASSPGTGGLYGYTF	TGTGCCAGTAGCCCCGGGACAGGTGGCCTTTATGGCTACACCTTC	TRBV19	TRBJ1-2	TRBD1	-
CASSWTGGYQPQHF	TGTGCCAGCAGTTGGACAGGGGGATATCAGCCCCAGCATTTT	TRBV28	TRBJ1-5	TRBD1	-
CASSIRAGGTHNEQFF	TGTGCCAGTAGTATCCGAGCGGGAGGGACCCACAATGAGCAGTTCTTC	TRBV19	TRBJ2-1	TRBD2	-
CASSVPGLAELRTSTDTQYF	TGTGCCAGCAGTGTTCCGGGACTAGCGGAGCTCCGTACTAGCACAGATACGCAGTATTTT	TRBV28	TRBJ2-3	TRBD2	-
CASSSPPRNLLETQYF	TGTGCCAGCAGCTCGCCCCCTAGGAATTTATTGGAGACCCAGTACTTC	TRBV7-8	TRBJ2-5	-	-
CASSRTGGGQYF	TGTGCCAGCAGCAGGACAGGGGGCGGGCAGTACTTC	TRBV6-1	TRBJ2-7	TRBD1	many
CASSFYGKVSDTQYF	TGTGCCAGCAGCTTTTACGGGAAAGTATCAGATACGCAGTATTTT	TRBV11-3	TRBJ2-3	-	-
CASSPPGTAVQYF	TGTGCCAGCAGCCCCCCCGGGACAGCCGTGCAGTACTTC	TRBV5-4	TRBJ2-7	TRBD1	few
CANSFTGTGGGYTF	TGTGCCAACAGTTTCACCGGGACAGGGGGCGGCTACACCTTC	TRBV27	TRBJ1-2	TRBD1	-
CASSRGLAGRSYNEQFF	TGCGCCAGCAGTAGAGGACTAGCGGGACGGTCCTACAATGAGCAGTTCTTC	TRBV5-1	TRBJ2-1	TRBD2	-
CAISESEKTGSYEQYF	TGTGCCATCAGTGAGTCGGAAAAAACAGGGAGCTACGAGCAGTACTTC	TRBV10-3	TRBJ2-7	-	-
CASTTGQGFSYEQYF	TGTGCCAGCACGACTGGACAGGGGTTCTCCTACGAGCAGTACTTC	TRBV28	TRBJ2-7	TRBD1	-
CASSSTGGSGTGELFF	TGTGCCAGCAGTTCGACGGGAGGCTCGGGAACCGGGGAGCTGTTTTTT	TRBV28	TRBJ2-2	TRBD2	-
CASDSRKTYGYTF	TGTGCCAGCGACTCAAGAAAGACCTATGGCTACACCTTC	TRBV9	TRBJ1-2	-	-
CASSDRGLGEKLFF	TGTGCCAGCAGTGACAGGGGGCTGGGTGAAAAACTGTTTTTT	TRBV6-4	TRBJ1-4	TRBD1	-
CAEKETGFNYGYTF	TGTGCCGAAAAAGAGACAGGGTTTAACTATGGCTACACCTTC	TRBV30	TRBJ1-2	TRBD1	few
CAIRHGQGLSTQYF	TGTGCCATCAGACACGGACAGGGGCTATCTACGCAGTATTTT	TRBV10-3	TRBJ2-3	TRBD1	few
CASSLPTTGVDTQYF	TGTGCCAGCAGTTTACCTACCACGGGGGTTGATACGCAGTATTTT	TRBV27	TRBJ2-3	-	-
CASSYGTPNQPQHF	TGTGCCAGCAGTTATGGGACACCCAATCAGCCCCAGCATTTT	TRBV27	TRBJ1-5	-	-
CASSQDAVKTEAFF	TGTGCCAGCAGCCAAGACGCGGTAAAGACTGAAGCTTTCTTT	TRBV14	TRBJ1-1	-	-
CASTLGLAGVKTQYF	TGTGCCAGCACGTTAGGACTAGCGGGAGTAAAGACCCAGTACTTC	TRBV25-1	TRBJ2-5	TRBD2	-
CAWSHQTRQGWETQYF	TGTGCCTGGAGTCACCAGACAAGACAGGGATGGGAGACCCAGTACTTC	TRBV30	TRBJ2-5	TRBD1	-
CAISENHRFYGYTF	TGTGCCATCAGTGAGAATCACAGGTTCTATGGCTACACCTTC	TRBV10-3	TRBJ1-2	-	-